This entry lists 32 T cell receptor beta chains sequenced from one sample in a study of T-cell reconstitution after alpha-beta-depleted transplantation in children. A library of TCRbeta sequences, prepared with unique molecular identifiers, was generated. Via MiXCR, TCRdb re-called the PCR reads, giving one row per CDR3 protein. This table holds under 750,000 distinct CDR3 sequences, 20% to 25% found once. The sequences come from PBMCs, mostly from graft donor cells, collected 360 days after TCRalphabeta/CD19-depleted stem cell transplant. The source is a boy under two years old who had a stem cell transplant for acute myeloid leukemia, so the T cells may come from the graft donor.

The chain is built from TRBV20-1 and TRBJ2-3, with D tentatively TRBD1 or TRBD2 (7 bases each). The germline CDR1 and CDR2 sequences are DFQATT and SNEGSKA (reference sequence). The CDR3 has 14 residues. The V end was cut by 4 bases, the J end by 1 base, with 12 bases between. The CDR3 DNA sequence: TGCAGTGCTAAGCGGGACAGCCGCACAGATACGCAGTATTTT. Its protein product is CSAKRDSRTDTQYF.

This clonotype was counted at least ten times. The chain joins TRBV28 to TRBJ1-5, with D maybe TRBD1 (6 bases). Trimming removed 5 bases from V and 2 bases from J, with 13 bases in between. CDR1 and CDR2 from the germline V gene are MDHEN and SYDVKM. The CDR3 has 15 amino acids. The CDR3 sequence: CASSRNDRRNQPQHF. In DNA, the CDR3 is TGTGCCAGCAGTCGAAACGACAGGCGCAATCAGCCCCAGCATTTT.

This clonotype was counted at least ten times. V and J are TRBV12-3 or TRBV12-4 and TRBJ1-1, with a tentative D call TRBD1 (6 bases). The length of the CDR3 is 15 residues. V shed 5 bases and J shed 5 bases, with 18 bases lying between them. CDR3 DNA sequence: TGTGCCAGCAGTCACCTACAGGGAATGAGGACTGAAGCTTTCTTT. It codes for CASSHLQGMRTEAFF.

This clonotype was seen at least ten times. This sequence joins TRBV7-2 and TRBJ2-5; D is possibly TRBD1 or TRBD2 (6 bases each). CDR1 and CDR2 from the germline V gene are SGHTA and FQGNSA. Deletions cut 0 bases from V and 0 bases from J, with 8 bases between. This CDR3 has 15 amino acids. CDR3 in amino acids: CASSLAGGYQETQYF. The CDR3 region has the DNA TGTGCCAGCAGCTTAGCAGGGGGGTACCAAGAGACCCAGTACTTC.

The chain is built from TRBV4-3 and TRBJ2-3; D may be TRBD1 (6 bases). Germline CDR1 LGHNA, CDR2 YSLEER. CDR3 size: 15 residues. The V end lost 0 bases, the J end lost 3 bases, and 10 bases lay between the germline ends. CDR3 nucleotides: TGCGCCAGCAGCCAAGAACAGGGTTTGACAGATACGCAGTATTTT. It encodes CASSQEQGLTDTQYF.

This clonotype showed up just a few times. The chain employs TRBV12-3 or TRBV12-4 and TRBJ1-5; D is unresolved. This CDR3 contains 15 residues. V shed 5 bases and J shed 4 bases, with 15 bases lying between them. In DNA form, the CDR3 reads TGTGCCAGCAGTCCGGCGACGGCGATTAATCAGCCCCAGCATTTT. Translating it yields CASSPATAINQPQHF.

This clonotype was counted between two and nine times. The chain employs TRBV6-5 and TRBJ1-1; D is uncertain. Trimming pared 4 bases from V and 2 bases from J, leaving 14 bases between. Germline CDR1 MNHEY, CDR2 SVGAGI. The CDR3 consists of 15 residues. DNA of the CDR3: TGTGCCAGCAGTTTCACACAGTACCGAAACACTGAAGCTTTCTTT. This codes for CASSFTQYRNTEAFF.

Ten or more counts support this clonotype. The chain recombines TRBV6-1 with TRBJ2-3; 7 positions agree with TRBD1. Germline V gene sequence: CDR1 MNHNS, CDR2 SASEGT. This CDR3 is 14 amino acids long. V shed 6 bases, J shed 2 bases, and the junction held 5 bases outside the gene matches. The CDR3 DNA sequence: TGTGCCAGCAGACAGGGGCCAACCACAGATACGCAGTATTTT. Protein product: CASRQGPTTDTQYF.

This clonotype has a count of ten or more. V gene TRBV4-3 combines with J gene TRBJ2-3; 9 nucleotides line up with TRBD2. Germline CDR1 reads LGHNA; CDR2 reads YSLEER. CDR3 size: 16 residues. V dropped 0 bases and J dropped 3; count of bases not matched to a gene: 4. This chain's CDR3 is CASSQDRGLATDTQYF. Here the CDR3 DNA reads TGCGCCAGCAGCCAAGATCGGGGACTAGCTACAGATACGCAGTATTTT.

This chain joins TRBV19 and TRBJ1-2; D remains ambiguous. CDR3 length equals 13 residues. Germline loops: CDR1 LNHDA, CDR2 SQIVND (reference sequence). Trimming left V 8 bases short and J 4 bases short, with 14 bases between. The DNA for the CDR3 is TGTGCCAGTCTGGAGGCAAGAGGCTATGGCTACACCTTC. This codes for CASLEARGYGYTF.

The DNA of the CDR3 is TGTGCCAGCCGGGGGGCGGTGAACACTGAAGCTTTCTTT. Its translation: CASRGAVNTEAFF. The chain couples TRBV6-2 or TRBV6-3 to TRBJ1-1; TRBD1 is a possible D gene (6 bases). V was clipped by 8 bases and J by 0 bases, with 10 bases between them. The CDR3 is 13 residues long. Germline V gene sequence: CDR1 MNHEY, CDR2 SVGEGT.

In this sample, this clonotype turned up a few times. V is TRBV7-2 and J is TRBJ2-2; D call uncertain. The CDR3 has 17 residues. Germline CDR1 reads SGHTA; CDR2 reads FQGNSA. Trimming took 4 bases from V and 0 from J, leaving 15 bases between them. Written as DNA, the CDR3 is TGTGCCAGCAGCTCGTTCCCGACACTCGCGAACACCGGGGAGCTGTTTTTT. Protein: CASSSFPTLANTGELFF.

The chain has TRBV20-1 and TRBJ1-4, with a possible D match to TRBD1 (6 bases). From germline, CDR1 is DFQATT and CDR2 SNEGSKA (reference sequence). The germline V and J ends were trimmed by 3 bases and 5 bases, with 13 bases remaining between them. The CDR3 extends over 14 amino acids. The CDR3 is CSASNWGRNEKLFF. The CDR3 DNA reads TGCAGTGCTAGCAATTGGGGGCGGAATGAAAAACTGTTTTTT.

The chain carries TRBV5-6 and TRBJ2-5; TRBD1 might be the D (6 bases). Trimming pared 5 bases from V and 5 bases from J, leaving 22 bases between. This CDR3 is 16 amino acids long. Germline CDR1 SGHDT, CDR2 YYEEEE. For the CDR3, the DNA is TGTGCCAGCAGTCGACCCACACAGGGAGATGGCGAGACCCAGTACTTC. It encodes CASSRPTQGDGETQYF. The variable domain in full, with the rest retrieved from reference TRBV5-6 and TRBJ2-5, is DAGVTQSPTHLIKTRGQQVTLRCSPKSGHDTVSWYQQALGQGPQFIFQYYEEEERQRGNFPDRFSGHQFPNYSSELNVNALLLGDSALYLCASSRPTQGDGETQYFGPGTRLLVL.

V gene TRBV11-2 combines with J gene TRBJ2-2; D call uncertain. Trimming stripped 3 bases from V and 0 bases from J, with 8 bases between. There are 15 residues in the CDR3. Germline V gene data show CDR1 as SGHAT and CDR2 as FQNNGV. CDR3 sequence: CASSFDSTNTGELFF. The CDR3 bases are TGTGCCAGCAGCTTCGACTCTACGAACACCGGGGAGCTGTTTTTT.

The V call is TRBV7-9, the J call TRBJ2-7, with D possibly being TRBD2 (6 bases). This CDR3 region has 17 residues. From germline, CDR1 is SEHNR and CDR2 FQNEAQ (reference sequence). V lost 7 bases, J lost 4 bases, and 26 bases lay in between. CDR3: CASTPSRSGGEPYEQYF. The CDR3 DNA follows: TGTGCCAGCACCCCATCTCGAAGTGGCGGGGAACCTTACGAGCAGTACTTC.

This clonotype showed up many times. The V call is TRBV29-1, the J call TRBJ2-5; TRBD1 agrees at 8 bases. From germline, CDR1 is SQVTM and CDR2 ANQGSEA. J gave up 1 base and V 7 bases, and 5 bases lay outside the gene matches. The CDR3 totals 13 residues. CDR3 bases: TGCAGCGCCTGGGACAGGTCCCAAGAGACCCAGTACTTC. Translated, it gives CSAWDRSQETQYF.

This clonotype was seen many times. The CDR3 loop reads CSTRLGGDTEAFF. The CDR3 DNA reads as TGCAGCACTAGACTTGGTGGGGACACTGAAGCTTTCTTT. The chain has TRBV29-1 and TRBJ1-1; D call uncertain. The V and J ends lost 8 bases and 3 bases respectively, with 16 bases between them. Germline values: CDR1 SQVTM, CDR2 ANQGSEA. The CDR3 covers 13 residues.

The V and J genes are TRBV5-6 and TRBJ1-1; unclear D gene. CDR1 is SGHDT and CDR2 is YYEEEE in the germline V gene. This CDR3 has 14 residues. V lost 2 bases to trimming and J lost 10 bases, with 18 bases between them. CDR3 region: CASSFYPHKDGAFF. The CDR3 bases are TGTGCCAGCAGCTTTTACCCCCATAAAGATGGAGCTTTCTTT.

This clonotype appeared a single time. CDR3 in DNA: TGTGCCAGCGACAGGGGGCGGAATGAGCAGTTCTTC. It codes for CASDRGRNEQFF. V gene TRBV12-3 or TRBV12-4 combines with J gene TRBJ2-1; 10 nucleotides match TRBD1. The V gene end was trimmed by 8 bases and the J gene end by 7 bases; junction bases not matched to a gene: 2. The CDR3 sequence is 12 residues long.

This chain uses TRBV7-2 with TRBJ2-5; a possible D gene is TRBD1 (6 bases). Germline V gene data show CDR1 as SGHTA and CDR2 as FQGNSA. The CDR3 length is 15 residues. V dropped 5 bases and J dropped 1 base, with 14 bases sitting between them. For the CDR3, the DNA is TGTGCCAGCAGCATCTACAGGGAAGGCCAAGAGACCCAGTACTTC. Amino acid sequence: CASSIYREGQETQYF.

Written as DNA, the CDR3 is TGTGCCAGCAGTTACGGGTTGGCTAGCGGGGGTCTTAACACCGGGGAGCTGTTTTTT. It yields the protein CASSYGLASGGLNTGELFF. J is TRBJ2-2 and V is TRBV6-5, with TRBD2 matching 10 bases. Germline assignment: CDR1 MNHEY and CDR2 SVGAGI. With V trimmed by 2 bases and J by 2 bases, 11 bases remained unmatched. CDR3 length: 19 residues.

This clonotype was counted between two and nine times. The chain couples TRBV21-1 to TRBJ1-1; the D segment call TRBD1 is taken from the table without a DNA check. TRBV21-1 is a pseudogene. This CDR3 spans 14 amino acids. The CDR3, as DNA: TGTGCCAGCAGCAGGGGACCTACCAACACTGAAGCTTTCTTT. Residues: CASSRGPTNTEAFF.

This clonotype was recorded many times. The chain uses TRBV7-9 and TRBJ2-1; the match to TRBD2 covers 7 bases. The CDR3 covers 15 residues. V shed 0 bases, J shed 7 bases, and the junction held 6 bases outside the gene matches. CDR1 is SEHNR and CDR2 is FQNEAQ in the germline V gene (reference sequence). CDR3 bases: TGTGCCAGCAGCTTAGCGGGGGGGTTCACTAATGAGCAGTTCTTC. Amino acids: CASSLAGGFTNEQFF.

In its sample, this clonotype was seen a few times. The chain links TRBV7-2 to TRBJ2-7; 7 nucleotides align to TRBD1. Germline values: CDR1 SGHTA, CDR2 FQGNSA. Unmatched junction bases numbered 10, after V lost 5 bases and J lost 3 bases. The CDR3 is 15 amino acids. The CDR3 sequence: CASSPEVAGGYEQYV. The CDR3 nucleotides read TGTGCCAGCAGCCCAGAGGTGGCAGGGGGCTACGAGCAGTACGTC.

V and J are TRBV20-1 and TRBJ2-3; 12 positions match TRBD1. The CDR3 sequence is 13 residues long. The J segment lost 8 bases and the V segment lost 4 bases, leaving 4 bases of the junction unmatched. Germline V gene sequence: CDR1 DFQATT, CDR2 SNEGSKA (reference sequence). The CDR3 reads CSANRDRGPTQYF. The DNA for the CDR3 is TGCAGTGCTAACCGGGACAGGGGGCCTACGCAGTATTTT.

This clonotype was detected a few times. The rearrangement joins TRBV6-5 to TRBJ2-7, with D uncertain. CDR1 is MNHEY, CDR2 SVGAGI, per germline. The CDR3 runs to 13 residues. V was cut by 2 bases and J by 1 base, with 6 bases left in between. CDR3 nucleotide sequence: TGTGCCAGCAGTTACGACGGATCCTACGAGCAGTACTTC. It translates to CASSYDGSYEQYF.

The genes are TRBV20-1 and TRBJ2-1; D might be TRBD1 (8 bases). Germline values: CDR1 DFQATT, CDR2 SNEGSKA (reference sequence). V lost 5 bases and J lost 6, with 17 bases in between. The CDR3 loop spans 14 amino acids. DNA of the CDR3: TGCAGTGCTCTAACAGGGGGGGATAGCAATGAGCAGTTCTTC. Translating it yields CSALTGGDSNEQFF.

The chain combines TRBV20-1 with TRBJ1-3; 8 nucleotides align to TRBD1. Trimming at V came to 5 bases and at J to 3 bases, leaving 9 bases not matched to a gene. The CDR3 contains 15 residues. From germline, CDR1 is DFQATT and CDR2 SNEGSKA (reference sequence). The CDR3, as DNA: TGCAGTGCTGGACAGGGCCCCATAAGTGGAAACACCATATATTTT. As protein: CSAGQGPISGNTIYF.

This clonotype has only a few counts. The chain combines TRBV27 with TRBJ2-7; tentative D call: TRBD2 (5 bases). Trimming shortened V by 5 bases and J by 3 bases, and 14 bases separated the two germline ends. Germline CDR1 is MNHEY and CDR2 is SMNVEV (reference sequence). This CDR3 region has 14 residues. DNA for the CDR3: TGTGCCAGCAGTGAAGCGGCATACCACTACGAGCAGTACTTC. Its translation: CASSEAAYHYEQYF.

This clonotype was detected only a few times. The chain has TRBV7-2 and TRBJ2-3, with 7 bases aligning to TRBD1. CDR1 and CDR2 from the germline V gene are SGHTA and FQGNSA. The CDR3 has 15 amino acids. V shed 4 bases and J 1 base; nucleotides not matched to a gene: 5. The CDR3: CASSYTGTGTDTQYF. In nucleotides, the CDR3 is TGTGCCAGCAGCTACACCGGGACAGGCACAGATACGCAGTATTTT.

This sequence joins TRBV12-3 or TRBV12-4 and TRBJ2-3; D ambiguous. V lost 5 bases and J lost 3, with 15 bases in between. This CDR3 has 15 amino acids. CDR3 DNA sequence: TGTGCCAGCAGTCTCTATCCTGGCCGAACAGATACGCAGTATTTT. Amino acid sequence: CASSLYPGRTDTQYF.